This TCR beta chain was observed in a study of STAT5B mutations in CD4+ large granular lymphocyte leukemia (dated by TCRdb to the early 2020s). Notes on the research overall: Among healthy controls, the CDR3 'QG' motif was associated with a particular HLA allele. Flow cytometry performed on FACSCanto II or FACSVerse showed that the purified fractions had more than 95% purity among lymphocytes. The study compared the TCRbeta repertoires of patients with CD4+ T-cell large granular lymphocyte leukemia against those of healthy blood donors.

Points on this clone: Its antigen remains undetermined. Base-call qualities are not available, and no considerably larger clone is one nucleotide away.

The CDR3 spans 16 residues, from the cysteine through the phenylalanine. The CDR3 DNA has 48 bases and is translated from base 1. CDR1 and CDR2 are drawn from the germline V gene (reference sequence): MNHEY, SMNVEV. V is pruned by 7 bases and J by 5 bases, leaving 14 bases of the junction without a gene match. Buffy coats from 35 to 45 blood donors, supplied by the Finnish Red Cross blood service, were used as healthy controls. All TCR-sequenced material derived from peripheral blood: patient blood samples and healthy donor buffy coats. Ficoll-Hypaque gradient centrifugation was used to isolate peripheral blood mononuclear cells. For the healthy controls, CD4+ cells were obtained from buffy coats by magnetic purification. Genomic DNA was extracted using the Gentra Puregene Cell and Tissue kit, and a Qubit 2.0 fluorometer was used to quantify it. The immunoSEQ assay at survey resolution was used to sequence TCRbeta rearrangements from genomic DNA. Per the source publication's procedure: In the TCR sequencing data, the lowest productive clonotype frequency that could be detected was 2.59 x 10-5. Only productive TCRbeta rearrangements, meaning sequences that were complete and in-frame, were kept for the analyses. Clonality for each sample was calculated as Simpson clonality in the immunoSEQ Analyzer version 3.0. Clones were binned by frequency as very rare, small, medium, large (1-20%) or hyperexpanded (>20%). OLGA 1.2.3 estimated generation probabilities, VDJtools produced V-gene circos plots, VDJdb was queried for specificities, and GLIPH identified CDR3 motifs. In TCRdb, the immuneACCESS table is reduced to in-frame sequences with V and J assigned. These tables do not hold every clone; where another copy was compared, an unresolved V gene accounts for under half, and the others remain unexplained. V and J calls and clone size are copied from that table; D and trimming were computed from the DNA. For this sample there are nearly 30,000 clones; 70% to 85% appear just once. The ten largest make up about 6.2% of the sample.

On the study overall, not on this receptor specifically: Greater clonality appeared to be present in CD4-sorted patient repertoires than in healthy CD4+ repertoires, and the difference was retained after the putative leukemic clones were removed. TRBV06-family usage was enriched among the top patient clones (8/27) compared with healthy controls (2/35). Main leukemic clonotypes were private to each patient, although about 25% of the main leukemic clonotypes were found at low frequency in the non-leukemic repertoires of other patients. Data were not HLA-matched; higher clonality in CD4+ versus CD8+ T-LGLL could reflect the relatively small sample size.

The sample was CD4+ T cells from blood buffy coats. The chain is encoded by TRBV27 joined to TRBJ2-3; TRBD2 lines up with 8 middle nucleotides. The origin of this receptor is a human donor in good health. The CDR3 in this case is CASTPSQRGGGDTQYF. The nucleotides are TGTGCCAGCACCCCTAGTCAACGGGGGGGAGGAGATACGCAGTATTTT.